This T cell receptor (beta chain) appears in the sequencing data of a study of cytomegalovirus exposure and HLA in healthy donors. Study-level background: Researchers previously reported finding 117 million unique TCR beta sequences from 170 million or so T cells. Whole-study findings and limits: Follow-up analysis later connected one missense variant in DCLRE1C with trimming of TCR beta V- and J-genes.

PCR amplification relied on 60 Vbeta primers (plus 13 Jbeta primers). Assay: immunoSEQ multiplex PCR; the TCRdb copy retains only in-frame clones and omits some. This table holds some 180,000 clones, around 78% found once. The V end was cut by 4 bases, the J end by 7 bases, with 25 bases between. Germline CDR1 and CDR2: KGHSH and LQKENI. This CDR3 is 18 amino acids long. Concerning this clone itself: Antigen specificity is unknown.

Sequences were obtained from PBMCs. The V gene is TRBV18, the J gene TRBJ1-4, with D maybe TRBD1 (5 bases). This TCR was sampled from a woman in her 30s in good health and CMV-seropositive. For the CDR3, the DNA is TGTGCCAGCTCACTGCGACAACCAGGAGGGGCTGCTGGTGAAAAACTGTTTTTT. It codes for CASSLRQPGGAAGEKLFF. Full variable domain (rest looked up from reference TRBV18 and TRBJ1-4): NAGVMQNPRHLVRRRGQEARLRCSPMKGHSHVYWYRQLPEEGLKFMVYLQKENIIDESGMPKERFSAEFPKEGPSILRIQQVVRGDSAAYFCASSLRQPGGAAGEKLFFGSGTQLSVL.